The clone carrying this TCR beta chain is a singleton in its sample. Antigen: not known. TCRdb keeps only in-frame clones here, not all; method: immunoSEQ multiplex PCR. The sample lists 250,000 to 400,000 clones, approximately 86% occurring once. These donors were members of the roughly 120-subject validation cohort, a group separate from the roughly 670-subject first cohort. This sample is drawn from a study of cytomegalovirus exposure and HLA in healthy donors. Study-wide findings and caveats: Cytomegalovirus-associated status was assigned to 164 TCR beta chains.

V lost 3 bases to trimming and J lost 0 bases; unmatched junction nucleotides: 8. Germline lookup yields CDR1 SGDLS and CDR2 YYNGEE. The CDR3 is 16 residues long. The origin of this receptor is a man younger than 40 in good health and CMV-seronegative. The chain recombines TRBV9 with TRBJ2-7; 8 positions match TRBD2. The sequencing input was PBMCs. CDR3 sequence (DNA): TGTGCCAGCAGCGGAGCCGAAGCGGGGGACTCCTACGAGCAGTACTTC. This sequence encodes CASSGAEAGDSYEQYF.